This TCR beta chain is drawn from a study of T cells in Graves' hyperthyroidism and ophthalmopathy. Amplification yielded TCR beta CDR3 regions, with RNA transcripts as the source. HTBI primers were employed in a first-round RT-PCR of the TCR CDR3. In TCRdb, the multiplex PCR reads were re-called with MiXCR into one record per CDR3 protein. The profile covers fewer than 650,000 distinct CDR3 sequences, with around 15% appearing a single time and about 4.5% taken by the ten largest. Study outcomes and limitations: Expanded thyroid clonotypes (above 0.001) were mostly also found in blood.

This CDR3 comprises 17 residues. Germline-derived CDR1 and CDR2 are SGHVS and FQNEAQ. The V segment lost 0 bases and the J segment 4 bases; nucleotides outside the gene matches: 11. Inclusion characteristics of ophthalmopathy patients comprised a Clinical Activity Score of at least 3, a NOSPECS grade of at least 4, and duration under 3 months. For the diagnoses, clinical symptoms, serum thyroxine and TRAb, thyroid ultrasound and orbital computed tomography were used. This clonotype was found many times. The antigen remains undetermined. The chain combines TRBV7-8 with TRBJ2-5; 7 nucleotides line up with TRBD2. The sequence was obtained from a woman aged 40 to 50 with Graves' ophthalmopathy. Sequencing was performed on blood. CDR3 sequence reads: CASSLAHVGRGSETQYF. The DNA of the CDR3 is TGTGCCAGCAGCTTAGCCCATGTGGGGAGGGGCTCAGAGACCCAGTACTTC.